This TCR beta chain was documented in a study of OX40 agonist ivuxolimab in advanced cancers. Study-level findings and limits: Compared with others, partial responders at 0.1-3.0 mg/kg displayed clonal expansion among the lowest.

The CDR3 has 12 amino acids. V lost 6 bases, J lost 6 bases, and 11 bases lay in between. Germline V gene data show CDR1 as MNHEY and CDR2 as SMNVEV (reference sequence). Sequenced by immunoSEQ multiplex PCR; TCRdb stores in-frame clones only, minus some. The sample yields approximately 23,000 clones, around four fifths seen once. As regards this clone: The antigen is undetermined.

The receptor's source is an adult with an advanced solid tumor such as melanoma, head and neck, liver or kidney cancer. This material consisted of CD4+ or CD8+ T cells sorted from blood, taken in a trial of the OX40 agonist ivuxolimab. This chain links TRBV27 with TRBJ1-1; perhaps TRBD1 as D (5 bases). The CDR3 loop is CASREGGAEAFF. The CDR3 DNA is TGTGCCAGCAGGGAGGGAGGGGCTGAAGCTTTCTTT.